This paragraph reports one T cell receptor (beta chain). This entry is derived from a study of blood T cell repertoires in COVID-19. Looking at the study overall: T cells, B-cell-depleted T cells, or PBMCs provided the cDNA or gDNA that served as material.

Profiled with immunoSEQ multiplex PCR; TCRdb holds only in-frame clones, not every one. The data hold tens of thousands of clones, with roughly 84% observed a single time. Trimming stripped 4 bases from V and 9 bases from J, with 19 bases between. The CDR3 is 15 amino acids. Germline-derived CDR1 and CDR2 are MNHEY and SVGAGI. This receptor was taken from a human donor in a cohort sampled during active COVID-19. The chain couples TRBV6-5 to TRBJ2-1, with D perhaps matching TRBD2 (6 bases). The sequenced material came from peripheral blood. The CDR3 coding sequence is TGTGCCAGCAGTTTTTTGCAATTCGGGGGTGGTGAGCAGTTCTTC. As protein: CASSFLQFGGGEQFF.